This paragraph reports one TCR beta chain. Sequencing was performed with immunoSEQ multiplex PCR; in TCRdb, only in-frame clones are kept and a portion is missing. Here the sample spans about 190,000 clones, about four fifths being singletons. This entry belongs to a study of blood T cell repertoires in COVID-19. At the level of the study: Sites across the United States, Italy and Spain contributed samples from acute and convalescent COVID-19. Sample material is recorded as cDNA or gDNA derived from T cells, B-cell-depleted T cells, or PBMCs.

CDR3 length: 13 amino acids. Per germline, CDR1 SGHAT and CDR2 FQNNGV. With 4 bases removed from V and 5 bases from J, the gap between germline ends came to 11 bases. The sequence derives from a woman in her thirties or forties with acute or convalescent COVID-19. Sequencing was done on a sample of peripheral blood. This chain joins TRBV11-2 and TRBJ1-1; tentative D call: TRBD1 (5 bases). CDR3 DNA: TGTGCCAGCAGCTCGCAGGGTGTAACTGAAGCTTTCTTT. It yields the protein CASSSQGVTEAFF.